This record looks at one T cell receptor beta chain sequence and its context. Authors' analysis steps: Researchers report that nucleated cell counts were estimated from reference gene primer amplification. Clones were read by immunoSEQ multiplex PCR, and TCRdb kept only the in-frame ones, dropping some. The DNA was the basis for D and trimming; V, J and clone size are from that table. Of over 200,000 clones detected, around 81% appear once; the ten largest clones hold approximately 4.8%. Germline lookup yields CDR1 MNHEY and CDR2 SVGEGT. Between the trimmed V and J ends, which lost 3 bases and 3 bases, there was a span of 12 bases. The CDR3 is 15 residues long. The sample belongs to a study of blood T cell repertoires in COVID-19. Study-wide context: Samples representing acute and convalescent COVID-19 were sourced from the United States, Italy and Spain.

Material: peripheral blood. V gene TRBV6-2 or TRBV6-3 combines with J gene TRBJ1-5; D might be TRBD1 (6 bases). The sequence derives from a middle-aged man with active or convalescent COVID-19. DNA for the CDR3: TGTGCCAGCAGTTATAGGGGACACCTCAATCAGCCCCAGCATTTT. Translation gives CASSYRGHLNQPQHF.